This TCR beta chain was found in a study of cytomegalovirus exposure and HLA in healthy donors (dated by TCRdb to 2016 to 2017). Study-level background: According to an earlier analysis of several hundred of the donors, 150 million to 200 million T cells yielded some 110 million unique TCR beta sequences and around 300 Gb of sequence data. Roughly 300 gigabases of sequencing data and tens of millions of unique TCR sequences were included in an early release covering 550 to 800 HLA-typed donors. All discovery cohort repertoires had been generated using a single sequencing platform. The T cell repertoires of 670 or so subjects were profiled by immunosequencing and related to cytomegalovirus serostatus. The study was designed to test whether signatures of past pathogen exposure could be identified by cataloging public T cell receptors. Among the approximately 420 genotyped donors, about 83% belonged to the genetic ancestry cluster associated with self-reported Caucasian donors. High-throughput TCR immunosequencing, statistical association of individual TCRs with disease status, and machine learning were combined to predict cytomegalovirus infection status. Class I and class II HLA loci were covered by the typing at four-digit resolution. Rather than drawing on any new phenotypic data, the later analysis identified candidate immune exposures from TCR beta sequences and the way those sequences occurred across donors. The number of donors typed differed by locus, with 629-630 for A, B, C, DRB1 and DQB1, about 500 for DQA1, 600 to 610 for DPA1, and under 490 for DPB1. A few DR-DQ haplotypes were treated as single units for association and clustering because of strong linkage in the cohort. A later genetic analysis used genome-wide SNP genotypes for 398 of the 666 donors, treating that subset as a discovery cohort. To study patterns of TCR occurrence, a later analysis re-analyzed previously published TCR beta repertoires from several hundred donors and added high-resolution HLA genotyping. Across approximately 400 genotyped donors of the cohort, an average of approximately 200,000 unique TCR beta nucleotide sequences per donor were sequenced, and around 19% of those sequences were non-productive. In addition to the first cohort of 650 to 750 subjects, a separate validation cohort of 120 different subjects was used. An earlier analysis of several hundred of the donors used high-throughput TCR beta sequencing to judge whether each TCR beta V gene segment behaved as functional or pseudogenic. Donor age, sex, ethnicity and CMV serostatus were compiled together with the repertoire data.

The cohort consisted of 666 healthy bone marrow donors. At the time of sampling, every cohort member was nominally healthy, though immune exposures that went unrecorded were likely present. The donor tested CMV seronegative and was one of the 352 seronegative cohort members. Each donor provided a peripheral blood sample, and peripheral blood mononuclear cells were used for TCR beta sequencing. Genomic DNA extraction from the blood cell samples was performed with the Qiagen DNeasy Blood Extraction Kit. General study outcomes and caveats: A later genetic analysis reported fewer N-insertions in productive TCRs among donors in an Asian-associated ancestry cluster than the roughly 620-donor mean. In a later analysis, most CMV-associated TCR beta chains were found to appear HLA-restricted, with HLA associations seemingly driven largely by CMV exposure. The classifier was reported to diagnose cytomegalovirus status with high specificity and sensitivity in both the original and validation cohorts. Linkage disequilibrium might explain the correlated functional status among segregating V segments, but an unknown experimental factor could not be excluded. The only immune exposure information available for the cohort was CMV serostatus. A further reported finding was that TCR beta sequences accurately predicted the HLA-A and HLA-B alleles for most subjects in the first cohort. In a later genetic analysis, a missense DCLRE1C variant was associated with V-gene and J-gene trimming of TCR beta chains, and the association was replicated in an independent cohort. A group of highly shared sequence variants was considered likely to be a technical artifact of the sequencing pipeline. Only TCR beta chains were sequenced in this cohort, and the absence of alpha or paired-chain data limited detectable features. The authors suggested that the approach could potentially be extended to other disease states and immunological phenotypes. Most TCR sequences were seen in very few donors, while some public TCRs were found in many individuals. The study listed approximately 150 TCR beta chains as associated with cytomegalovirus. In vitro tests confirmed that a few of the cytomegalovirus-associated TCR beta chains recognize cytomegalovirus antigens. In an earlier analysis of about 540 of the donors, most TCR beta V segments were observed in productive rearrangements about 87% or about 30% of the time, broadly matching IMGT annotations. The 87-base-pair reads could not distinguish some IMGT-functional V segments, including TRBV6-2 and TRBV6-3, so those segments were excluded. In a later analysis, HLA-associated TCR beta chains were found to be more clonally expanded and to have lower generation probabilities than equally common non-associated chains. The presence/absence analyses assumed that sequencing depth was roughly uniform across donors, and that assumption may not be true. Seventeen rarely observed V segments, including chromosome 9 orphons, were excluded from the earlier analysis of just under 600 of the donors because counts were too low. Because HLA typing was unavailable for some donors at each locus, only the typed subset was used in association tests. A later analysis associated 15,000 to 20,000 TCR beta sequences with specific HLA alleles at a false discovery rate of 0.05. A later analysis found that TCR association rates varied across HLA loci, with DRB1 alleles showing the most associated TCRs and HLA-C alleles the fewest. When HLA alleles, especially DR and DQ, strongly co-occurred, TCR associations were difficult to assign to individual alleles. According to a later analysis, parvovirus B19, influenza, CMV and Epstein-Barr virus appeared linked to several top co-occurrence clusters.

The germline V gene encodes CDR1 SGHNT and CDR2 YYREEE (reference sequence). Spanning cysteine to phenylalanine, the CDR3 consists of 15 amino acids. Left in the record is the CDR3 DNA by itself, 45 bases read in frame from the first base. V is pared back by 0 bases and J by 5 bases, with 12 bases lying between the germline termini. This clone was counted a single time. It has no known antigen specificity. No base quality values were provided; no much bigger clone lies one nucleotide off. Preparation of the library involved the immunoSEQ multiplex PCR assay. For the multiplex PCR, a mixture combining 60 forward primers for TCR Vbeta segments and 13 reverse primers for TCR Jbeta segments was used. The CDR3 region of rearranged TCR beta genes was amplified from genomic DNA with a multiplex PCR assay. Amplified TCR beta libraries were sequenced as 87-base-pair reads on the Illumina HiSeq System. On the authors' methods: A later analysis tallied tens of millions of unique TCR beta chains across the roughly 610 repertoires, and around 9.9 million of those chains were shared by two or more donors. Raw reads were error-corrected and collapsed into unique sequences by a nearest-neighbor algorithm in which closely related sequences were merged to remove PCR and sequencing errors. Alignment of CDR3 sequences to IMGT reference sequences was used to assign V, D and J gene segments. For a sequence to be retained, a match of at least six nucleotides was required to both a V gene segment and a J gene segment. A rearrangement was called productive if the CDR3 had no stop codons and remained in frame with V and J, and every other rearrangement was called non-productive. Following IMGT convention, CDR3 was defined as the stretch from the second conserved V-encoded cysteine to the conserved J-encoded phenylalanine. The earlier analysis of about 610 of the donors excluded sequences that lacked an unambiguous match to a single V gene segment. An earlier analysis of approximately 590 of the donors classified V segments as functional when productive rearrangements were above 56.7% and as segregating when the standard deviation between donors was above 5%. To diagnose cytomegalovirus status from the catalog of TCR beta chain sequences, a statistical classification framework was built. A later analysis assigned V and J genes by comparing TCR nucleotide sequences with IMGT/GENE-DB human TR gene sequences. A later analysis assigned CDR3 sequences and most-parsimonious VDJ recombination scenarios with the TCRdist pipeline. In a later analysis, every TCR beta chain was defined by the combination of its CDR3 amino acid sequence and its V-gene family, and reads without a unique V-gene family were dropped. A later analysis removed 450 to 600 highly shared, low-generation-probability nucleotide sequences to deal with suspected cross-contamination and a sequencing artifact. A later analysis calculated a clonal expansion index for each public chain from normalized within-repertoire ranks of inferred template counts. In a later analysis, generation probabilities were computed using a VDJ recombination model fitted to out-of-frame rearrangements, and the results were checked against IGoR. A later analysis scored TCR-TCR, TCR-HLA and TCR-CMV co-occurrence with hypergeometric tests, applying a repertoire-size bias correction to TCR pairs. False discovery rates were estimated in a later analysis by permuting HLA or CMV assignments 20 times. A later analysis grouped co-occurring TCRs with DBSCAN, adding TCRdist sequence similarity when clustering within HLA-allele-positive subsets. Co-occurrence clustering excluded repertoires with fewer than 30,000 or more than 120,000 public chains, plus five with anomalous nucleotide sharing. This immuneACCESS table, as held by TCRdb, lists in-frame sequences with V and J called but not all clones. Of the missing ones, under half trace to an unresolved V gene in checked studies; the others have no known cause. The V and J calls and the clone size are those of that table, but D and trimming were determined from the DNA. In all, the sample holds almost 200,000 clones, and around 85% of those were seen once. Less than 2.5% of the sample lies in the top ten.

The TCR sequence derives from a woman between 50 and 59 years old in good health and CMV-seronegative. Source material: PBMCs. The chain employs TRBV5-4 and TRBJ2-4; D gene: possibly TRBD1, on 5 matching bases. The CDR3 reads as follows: CASSLAGLGQNIQYF. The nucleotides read TGTGCCAGCAGCTTGGCAGGGTTGGGGCAAAACATTCAGTACTTC.